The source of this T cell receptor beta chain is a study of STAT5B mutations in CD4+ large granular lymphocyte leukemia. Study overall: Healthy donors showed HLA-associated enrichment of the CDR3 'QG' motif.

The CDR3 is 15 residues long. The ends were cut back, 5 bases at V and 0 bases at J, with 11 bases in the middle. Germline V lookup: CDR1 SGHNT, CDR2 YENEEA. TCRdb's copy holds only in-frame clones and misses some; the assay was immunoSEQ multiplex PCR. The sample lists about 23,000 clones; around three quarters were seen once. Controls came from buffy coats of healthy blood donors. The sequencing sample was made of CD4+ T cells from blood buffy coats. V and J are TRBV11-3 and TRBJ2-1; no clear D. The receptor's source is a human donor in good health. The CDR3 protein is CASSPRRSSYNEQFF. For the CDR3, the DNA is TGTGCCAGCAGCCCCAGACGGAGCTCCTACAATGAGCAGTTCTTC.